Below are 27 T cell receptor beta chains sequenced from a single sample in a study of cytomegalovirus exposure and HLA in healthy donors. The PCR made use of 60 Vbeta and 13 Jbeta primers. Here immunoSEQ multiplex PCR was the method, and the copy in TCRdb shows in-frame clones only, minus some. Of some 170,000 clones in the sample, roughly 80% were seen once. What was sequenced was PBMCs. These receptors all stem from a female donor in good health and CMV-seronegative.

The rearrangement uses TRBV5-1 and TRBJ1-3; 7 bases are a match to TRBD1. The CDR3 contains 14 residues. V was clipped by 4 bases and J by 4 bases; unmatched bases: 5. Germline V lookup: CDR1 SGHRS, CDR2 YFSETQ. CDR3 in amino acids: CASSPRQGGNTIYF. The CDR3 coding sequence is TGCGCCAGCAGCCCCAGACAGGGCGGAAACACCATATATTTT.

The gene calls are TRBV19 and TRBJ1-4; 9 nucleotides agree with TRBD1. The V gene's germline CDR1 is LNHDA and CDR2 SQIVND (reference sequence). The CDR3 is 14 residues long. The CDR3 nucleotides are TGTGCTTCGACAGGGGGGCTGCCTAATGAAAAACTGTTTTTT. Protein product: CASTGGLPNEKLFF. The whole variable domain, remainder taken from reference TRBV19 and TRBJ1-4, is DGGITQSPKYLFRKEGQNVTLSCEQNLNHDAMYWYRQDPGQGLRLIYYSQIVNDFQKGDIAEGYSVSREKKESFPLTVTSAQKNPTAFYLCASTGGLPNEKLFFGSGTQLSVL.

This clone came up once. The J gene is TRBJ2-7, the V gene TRBV23-1, with 7 bases matching TRBD1. TRBV23-1 carries the ORF label, with uncertain function. The CDR3 length is 16 residues. V was pared by 5 bases and J by 0 bases, with 10 bases of the junction left unmatched. CDR3 nucleotides: TGCGCCAGCAGTGAACGACAGGGCTGGGGCTCCTACGAGCAGTACTTC. Translating it yields CASSERQGWGSYEQYF.

The chain joins TRBV2 to TRBJ2-5; D ambiguous. The assigned J gene may be wrong: the sequence end matches TRBJ2-7 better. This CDR3 is built from 12 residues. Germline values: CDR1 SNHLY, CDR2 FYNNEI. CDR3 DNA sequence: TGTGCCAGCATGGAGACGCCTAACGAGCAGTACTTC. The encoded protein is CASMETPNEQYF.

This clone was seen once. The chain couples TRBV5-4 to TRBJ1-4; D remains ambiguous. The CDR3 loop spans 15 amino acids. The V and J ends lost 10 bases and 1 base respectively, with 17 bases between them. CDR1 is SGHNT and CDR2 is YYREEE in the germline V gene (reference sequence). The CDR3: CAGSLAEGTNEKLFF. The DNA for the CDR3 is TGTGCCGGAAGCTTGGCCGAGGGAACTAATGAAAAACTGTTTTTT.

CDR3: CASSSWGGPNEQFF. The CDR3 nucleotides read TGCGCCAGCAGCTCGTGGGGGGGGCCAAATGAGCAGTTCTTC. This sequence joins TRBV5-1 and TRBJ2-1, with D perhaps TRBD2 (7 bases). The CDR3 spans 14 residues. Germline V gene lookup returns CDR1 SGHRS and CDR2 YFSETQ. Trimming took off 3 bases at V and 7 bases at J, with 14 bases between the two ends.

This clone has just one count. The DNA for the CDR3 is TGTGCCAGCAGCATTACCCGGGACAGGGTCGCTTTCTTT. Translating gives CASSITRDRVAFF. The chain carries TRBV5-4 and TRBJ1-1; 9 nucleotides match TRBD1. Germline loops: CDR1 SGHNT, CDR2 YYREEE (reference sequence). The CDR3 is 13 residues long. The trim removed 4 bases at V and 11 bases at J, leaving 9 bases unmatched.

The chain employs TRBV19 and TRBJ2-2, with 7 bases matching TRBD1. The CDR3 has 15 amino acids. V was clipped by 5 bases and J by 5 bases; unmatched bases: 8. Germline assignment: CDR1 LNHDA and CDR2 SQIVND (reference sequence). The CDR3 region has the DNA TGTGCCAGTAGTTTTAACAGGGGAATGACCGGGGAGCTGTTTTTT. Encoded protein: CASSFNRGMTGELFF.

Only a few counts were recorded for this clone. The chain carries TRBV14 and TRBJ2-1; 12 bases align to TRBD1. Unmatched junction bases numbered 17, after V lost 1 base and J lost 7 bases. Germline-derived CDR1 and CDR2 are SGHDN and FVKESK. The CDR3 totals 20 residues. CDR3 loop: CASSQGKFGTGTGGPNEQFF. CDR3 sequence (DNA): TGTGCCAGCAGCCAAGGTAAGTTCGGGACCGGGACAGGGGGCCCTAATGAGCAGTTCTTC.

CDR3 sequence reads: CASSYQQGVLHEQYF. As DNA, the CDR3 is TGCGCCAGCAGCTACCAACAGGGTGTTTTGCACGAGCAGTACTTC. This chain uses TRBV5-1 with TRBJ2-7, with D maybe TRBD1 (6 bases). The germline gives CDR1 SGHRS, CDR2 YFSETQ. Trimming left V 3 bases short and J 5 bases short, with 18 bases between. This CDR3 is 15 amino acids long.

V is TRBV7-2 and J is TRBJ2-1; the D gene is possibly TRBD1 (5 bases). The germline V and J ends were trimmed by 2 bases and 4 bases, with 12 bases remaining between them. The germline V gene has CDR1 SGHTA and CDR2 FQGNSA. This CDR3 contains 15 residues. CDR3 nucleotides: TGTGCCAGCAGCTTACAGGGTCGGCCTTACAATGAGCAGTTCTTC. It yields the protein CASSLQGRPYNEQFF.

V is TRBV28 and J is TRBJ2-7; TRBD1 aligns across 9 bases. CDR1 and CDR2 from the germline V gene are MDHEN and SYDVKM. The CDR3 extends over 12 amino acids. With V trimmed by 6 bases and J by 5 bases, 2 bases remained unmatched. For the CDR3, the DNA is TGTGCCAGCAGCCGACAGGGGGACGAGCAGTACTTC. This gives the protein CASSRQGDEQYF.

The chain has TRBV4-3 and TRBJ1-4; possibly TRBD1 for D (5 bases). From germline, CDR1 is LGHNA and CDR2 YSLEER. This CDR3 is 12 amino acids long. Trimming left V 4 bases short and J 7 bases short, with 7 bases between. The CDR3 nucleotides read TGCGCCAGCAGCCGGGACTTTGAAAAACTGTTTTTT. This sequence encodes CASSRDFEKLFF.

This chain connects TRBV30 to TRBJ1-5; a weak D match, TRBD1 (6 bases). Germline V gene sequence: CDR1 GTSNPN, CDR2 SVGIG (reference sequence). The V end lost 4 bases, the J end lost 2 bases, and 15 bases lay between the germline ends. The CDR3 loop spans 15 amino acids. CDR3 sequence reads: CAWNSGAGGNQPQHF. Here the CDR3 DNA reads TGTGCCTGGAATTCGGGGGCGGGAGGCAATCAGCCCCAGCATTTT.

The CDR3 loop is CASGGWRENTEAFF. CDR3 bases: TGTGCCAGCGGGGGGTGGAGGGAGAACACTGAAGCTTTCTTT. The chain joins TRBV6-1 to TRBJ1-1; tentative D call: TRBD1 (5 bases). The CDR3 is made up of 14 amino acids. The germline V gene encodes CDR1 MNHNS and CDR2 SASEGT. The ends were cut back, 8 bases at V and 1 base at J, with 14 bases in the middle.

The chain is built from TRBV4-2 and TRBJ1-2; tentatively, D is TRBD1 (5 bases). CDR1 and CDR2 (germline): LGHNA, YNFKEQ. This CDR3 comprises 16 residues. Deletions cut 0 bases from V and 4 bases from J, with 15 bases between. Written as DNA, the CDR3 is TGTGCCAGCAGCCAAGAGGGAGGGGATTCGAGCTATGGCTACACCTTC. Residues: CASSQEGGDSSYGYTF.

In this sample, this clone turned up a few times. The J gene is TRBJ2-7, the V gene TRBV6-5; 9 nucleotides match TRBD2. With 4 bases clipped from V and 4 bases from J, the junction kept 5 bases outside the gene matches. The CDR3 spans 14 residues. Looked up from germline, CDR1 is MNHEY and CDR2 is SVGAGI. CDR3 region: CASSSGLAGYEQYF. The CDR3 DNA sequence: TGTGCCAGCAGTTCTGGGCTAGCGGGGTACGAGCAGTACTTC.

A single count supports this clone. The rearrangement uses TRBV6-6 and TRBJ1-5; possibly TRBD1 for D (6 bases). The CDR3 runs 13 residues. CDR1 is MNHNY and CDR2 is SVGAGI in the germline V gene (reference sequence). Trimming took 11 bases from V and 7 from J, leaving 18 bases between them. CDR3 sequence reads: CAARGGAGQPQHF. The DNA for the CDR3 is TGTGCCGCGCGGGGGGGGGCAGGGCAGCCCCAGCATTTT.

The V call is TRBV28, the J call TRBJ2-7, with TRBD2 as a possible D gene (5 bases). V was shortened by 6 bases and J by 2 bases, with 14 bases between the two germline ends. The germline gives CDR1 MDHEN, CDR2 SYDVKM. The CDR3 runs 14 residues. For the CDR3, the DNA is TGTGCCAGCAGATCCCCCGGGATCACCTACGAGCAGTACTTC. Protein: CASRSPGITYEQYF. Based on the CDR3 plus reference TRBV28 and TRBJ2-7, the full variable domain is DVKVTQSSRYLVKRTGEKVFLECVQDMDHENMFWYRQDPGLGLRLIYFSYDVKMKEKGDIPEGYSVSREKKERFSLILESASTNQTSMYLCASRSPGITYEQYFGPGTRLTVT.

The count of this clone is one. The chain recombines TRBV6-6 with TRBJ1-6; D remains unclear. V was cut by 5 bases and J by 10 bases, with 9 bases left in between. The CDR3 contains 12 residues. From germline, CDR1 is MNHNY and CDR2 SVGAGI (reference sequence). CDR3 loop: CASSPQESPLHF. The DNA of the CDR3 is TGTGCCAGCAGTCCCCAGGAATCACCCCTCCACTTT.

The genes are TRBV2 and TRBJ2-7; D gene unclear. Deletions cut 6 bases from V and 1 base from J, with 19 bases between. The CDR3 contains 16 residues. Germline lookup yields CDR1 SNHLY and CDR2 FYNNEI. The CDR3 DNA sequence: TGTGCCAGCAGCGATCCCGGGTCCCTATCGTCCTACGAGCAGTACTTC. Translating gives CASSDPGSLSSYEQYF.

The table lists this clone with a few counts. The chain combines TRBV2 with TRBJ2-7; 8 bases align to TRBD1. This CDR3 has 15 residues. Germline V gives CDR1 SNHLY, CDR2 FYNNEI. V was pared by 2 bases and J by 0 bases, with 3 bases of the junction left unmatched. The CDR3 nucleotides read TGTGCCAGCAGTGAATTGGGACAGGACTCCTACGAGCAGTACTTC. This gives the protein CASSELGQDSYEQYF.

This chain connects TRBV2 to TRBJ1-5; maybe TRBD1 (5 bases). Germline lookup yields CDR1 SNHLY and CDR2 FYNNEI. Trimming took 3 bases from V and 0 from J, leaving 12 bases between them. This CDR3 is 16 amino acids long. The CDR3 spells CASSDFLTDSNQPQHF. CDR3 sequence (DNA): TGTGCCAGCAGTGATTTTTTGACAGATAGCAATCAGCCCCAGCATTTT.

The rearrangement links TRBV10-3 to TRBJ1-2; 11 positions match TRBD1. Per the germline V gene, CDR1 is ENHRY and CDR2 is SYGVKD. After removal of 7 bases from V and 7 bases from J, the junction contained 8 bases not matched to a gene. The CDR3 totals 14 residues. This CDR3 is CAITDGQGAAGYTF. CDR3 sequence (DNA): TGTGCCATCACCGATGGACAGGGGGCGGCTGGCTACACCTTC.

V is TRBV7-2 and J is TRBJ1-2; D is unclear. In germline, CDR1 is SGHTA, CDR2 FQGNSA. CDR3 length: 13 amino acids. Trimming shortened V by 5 bases and J by 2 bases, and 9 bases separated the two germline ends. CDR3 nucleotides: TGTGCCAGCAGCCCTGGGCAAAACTATGGCTACACCTTC. Protein product: CASSPGQNYGYTF.

The table lists this clone with a few counts. The chain carries TRBV29-1 and TRBJ2-2, with TRBD1 matching 9 bases. The CDR3 spans 16 residues. After removal of 5 bases from V and 5 bases from J, the junction contained 12 bases not matched to a gene. CDR1 SQVTM and CDR2 ANQGSEA come from the germline V gene. CDR3 in amino acids: CSVNAPGQGVTGELFF. The CDR3 nucleotides read TGCAGCGTTAATGCGCCGGGACAGGGCGTGACCGGGGAGCTGTTTTTT.

A word on this clone: A junction end diverges from the germline sequence, so it may reflect a read error. The chain links TRBV7-9 to TRBJ2-1; TRBD2 matches at 9 bases. Germline assignment: CDR1 SEHNR and CDR2 FQNEAQ (reference sequence). This CDR3 contains 16 residues. CDR3 sequence reads: CSSSTLAGSSYNEQFF. The CDR3 DNA reads as TGTTCCAGCAGCACCCTAGCGGGGAGCTCCTACAATGAGCAGTTCTTC.